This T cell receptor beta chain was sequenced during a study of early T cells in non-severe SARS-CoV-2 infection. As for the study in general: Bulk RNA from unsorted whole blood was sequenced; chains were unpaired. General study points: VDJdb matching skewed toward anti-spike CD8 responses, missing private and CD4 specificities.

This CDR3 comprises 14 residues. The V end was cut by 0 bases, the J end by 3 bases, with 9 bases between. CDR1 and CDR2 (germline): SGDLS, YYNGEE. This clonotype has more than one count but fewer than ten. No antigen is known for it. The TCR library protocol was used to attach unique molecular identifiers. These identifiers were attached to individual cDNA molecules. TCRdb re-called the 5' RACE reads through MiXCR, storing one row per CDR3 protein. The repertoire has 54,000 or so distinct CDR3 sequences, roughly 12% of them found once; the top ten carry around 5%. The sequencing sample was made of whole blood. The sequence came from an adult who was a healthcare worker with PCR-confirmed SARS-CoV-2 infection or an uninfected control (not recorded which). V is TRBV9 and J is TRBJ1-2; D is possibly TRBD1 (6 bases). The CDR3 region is CASSVGQDDYGYTF. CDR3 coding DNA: TGTGCCAGCAGCGTAGGACAGGATGACTATGGCTACACCTTC.